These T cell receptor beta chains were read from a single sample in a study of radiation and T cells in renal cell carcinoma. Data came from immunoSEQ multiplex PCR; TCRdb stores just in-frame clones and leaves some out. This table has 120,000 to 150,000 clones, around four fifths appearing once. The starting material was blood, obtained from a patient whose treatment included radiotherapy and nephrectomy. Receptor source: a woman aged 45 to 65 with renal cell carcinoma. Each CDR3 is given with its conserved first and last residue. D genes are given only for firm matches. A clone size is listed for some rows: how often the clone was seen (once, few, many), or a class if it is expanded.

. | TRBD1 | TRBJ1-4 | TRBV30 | TGTGCCTGGAGACGACAGGGAGGATTTGAAAAACTGTTTTTT | CAWRRQGGFEKLFF
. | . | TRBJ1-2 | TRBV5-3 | TGTGCCAGAAGCTTGGAGACAGATCCTAACTATGGCTACACCTTC | CARSLETDPNYGYTF
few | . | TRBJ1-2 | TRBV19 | TGTGCCAGTCTGAGAGCAGGTGGCTACACCTTC | CASLRAGGYTF
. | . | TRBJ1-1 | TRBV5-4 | TGTGCCAGCAGCCTCGGGGCGGGGCTGAACACTGAAGCTTTCTTT | CASSLGAGLNTEAFF
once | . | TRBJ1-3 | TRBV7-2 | TGTGCCAGCAGCCCCCAGGGGCCTGGAAACACCATATATTTT | CASSPQGPGNTIYF
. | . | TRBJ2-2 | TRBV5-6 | TGTGCCAGCACCGGAATGGCGCCCGGGGAGCTGTTTTTT | CASTGMAPGELFF
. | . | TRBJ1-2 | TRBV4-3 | TGCGCCAGCAGCCAATGGTCAGGGTCAGATAACTATGGCTACACCTTC | CASSQWSGSDNYGYTF
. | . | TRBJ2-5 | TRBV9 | TGTGCCAGCAGCCCTCCGGCGGGGGAGACCCAGTACTTC | CASSPPAGETQYF
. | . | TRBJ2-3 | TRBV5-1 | TGCGCCAGCAGCTGGATGGAGGGGACAGATACGCAGTATTTT | CASSWMEGTDTQYF
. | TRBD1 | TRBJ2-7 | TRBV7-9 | TGTGCCAGCAGTTATCCGGACAGGGGGCTGAGTGAGCAGTACTTC | CASSYPDRGLSEQYF
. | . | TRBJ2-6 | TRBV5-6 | TGTGCCAGCAGCTCCCCCGGAGACTCTGGGGCCAACGTCCTGACTTTC | CASSSPGDSGANVLTF
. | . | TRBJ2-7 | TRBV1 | TGCACCAGCAGCCGCGGGATGAGCCCAGGGGTTCCGATACGCGAGCAGTACTTC | CTSSRGMSPGVPIREQYF
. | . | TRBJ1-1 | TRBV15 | TGTGCCACCAGCAGGCAGGAGGTGAACACTGAAGCTTTCTTT | CATSRQEVNTEAFF
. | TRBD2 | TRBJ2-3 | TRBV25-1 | TGTGCCAGCCGACTAGCGGGAGGTAACACAGATACGCAGTATTTT | CASRLAGGNTDTQYF
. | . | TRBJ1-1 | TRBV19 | TGTGCCAGTAGTATATGGTCGGTGCGAACTCGGGCACTCGGCACTGAAGCTTTCTTT | CASSIWSVRTRALGTEAFF
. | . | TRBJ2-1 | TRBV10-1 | TGCGCCAGCAGTGAGGGGCAGGGCGACTACAATGAGCAGTTCTTC | CASSEGQGDYNEQFF
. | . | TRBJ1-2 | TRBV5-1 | TGCGCCAGCAGCCCCGGGACGGAGCCACCTCAGGGCTATGGCTACACCTTC | CASSPGTEPPQGYGYTF
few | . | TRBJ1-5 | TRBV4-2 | TGTGCCAGCAGCCAAGATTCCGGGGACCAGCCCCAGCATTTT | CASSQDSGDQPQHF
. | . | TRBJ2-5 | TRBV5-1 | TGCGCCAGCAGCTTGGACGGGATGGCCATGGAGACCCAGTACTTC | CASSLDGMAMETQYF
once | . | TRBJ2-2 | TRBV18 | TGTGCCAGCTCACTCACCGGGGAGCTGTTTTTT | CASSLTGELFF
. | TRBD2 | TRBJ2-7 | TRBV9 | TGTGCCAGCAGCGTAGGGACTAGCATTACCTACGAGCAGTACTTC | CASSVGTSITYEQYF
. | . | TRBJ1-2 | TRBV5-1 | TGCGCCAGCAGCTCATCTAAGGGGACGTCCCTTGGCTACACCTTC | CASSSSKGTSLGYTF
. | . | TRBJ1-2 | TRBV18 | TGTGCCAGCTCACCACGGAGAGAAGGGGGCTATGGCTACACCTTC | CASSPRREGGYGYTF
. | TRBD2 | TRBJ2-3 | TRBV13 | TGTGCCAGCAGCTTCAGACTAGCGGGACGCACAGATACGCAGTATTTT | CASSFRLAGRTDTQYF
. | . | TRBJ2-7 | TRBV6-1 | TGTGCCAGCGCCCTCAGCTCCTACGAGCAGTACTTC | CASALSSYEQYF
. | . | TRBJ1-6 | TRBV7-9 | TGTGCCAGCAGCCTCGGAGGGAGTTCACCCCTCCACTTT | CASSLGGSSPLHF
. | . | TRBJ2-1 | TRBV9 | TGTGCCAGCAGCCACCATAGCGGTAAGGACGGCTCCTACAATGAGCAGTTCTTC | CASSHHSGKDGSYNEQFF
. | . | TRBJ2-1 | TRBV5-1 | TGCGCCAGCAGCTTGGAGTACTCCTACAATGAGCAGTTCTTC | CASSLEYSYNEQFF
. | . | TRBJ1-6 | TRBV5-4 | TGTGCCAGCAGCTTGTCGGGCAGGACGGCTTCACCCCTCCACTTT | CASSLSGRTASPLHF
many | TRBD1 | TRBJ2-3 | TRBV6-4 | TGTGCCAGCATGGACAGGGGGCGGACAGATACGCAGTATTTT | CASMDRGRTDTQYF
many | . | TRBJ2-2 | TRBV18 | TGTGCCAGCTCACCACGCCCGGGAGACCACACCGGGGAGCTGTTTTTT | CASSPRPGDHTGELFF
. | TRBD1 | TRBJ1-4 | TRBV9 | TGTGCCAGCAGCTCCCAACCGACAGGGGAAAAACTGTTTTTT | CASSSQPTGEKLFF
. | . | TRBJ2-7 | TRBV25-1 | TGTGCCAGCACCGAGACTGGGACTTTTTACGAGCAGTACTTC | CASTETGTFYEQYF
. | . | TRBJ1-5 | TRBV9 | TGTGCCAGCAGCAGTCATGGTAGCAATCAGCCCCAGCATTTT | CASSSHGSNQPQHF
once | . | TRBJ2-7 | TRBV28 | TGTGCCAGCAGTTCATCACGTTACGAGCAGTACTTC | CASSSSRYEQYF
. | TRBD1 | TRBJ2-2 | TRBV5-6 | TGTGCCAGCACCCCTGGACAGGGGACCACCGGGGAGCTGTTTTTT | CASTPGQGTTGELFF
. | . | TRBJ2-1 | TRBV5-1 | TGCGCCAGCACCCAGGGGGGCACCAGAGCTAACGATGAGCAGTTCTTC | CASTQGGTRANDEQFF
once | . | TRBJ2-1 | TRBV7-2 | TGTGCCAGCAAGCCAGGGCGGGCTGACAATGAGCAGTTCTTC | CASKPGRADNEQFF
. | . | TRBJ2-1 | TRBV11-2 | TGTGCCAGCAGCTTAGGGGCAGGGGTTGTCGATGAGCAGTTCTTC | CASSLGAGVVDEQFF
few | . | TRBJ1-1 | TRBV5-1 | TGCGCCAGCAGCTTGCGACCACAGGGATCAGGGAACACTGAAGCTTTCTTT | CASSLRPQGSGNTEAFF
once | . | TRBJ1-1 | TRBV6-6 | TGTGCCAGCAGTTACTCGCAGGGCCCAAGGACTGAAGCTTTCTTT | CASSYSQGPRTEAFF
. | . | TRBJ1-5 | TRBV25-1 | TGTGCCAGCAGTGCAGCGGACAGCTTAAATCAGCCCCAGCATTTT | CASSAADSLNQPQHF
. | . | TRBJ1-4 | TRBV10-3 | TGTGCCATCAGTGGCACCGCAGGGTTTAATGAAAAACTGTTTTTT | CAISGTAGFNEKLFF